These 20 T cell receptor beta chains came from one sample sequenced in a study of T-cell memory formation after mild COVID-19. One entry per CDR3 protein results from TCRdb running MiXCR on the 5' RACE reads. The data hold a few hundred thousand distinct CDR3 sequences, with more than 15% observed a single time. The sequencing input was PBMCs or a T cell subset sorted from them (not recorded which). Receptors were obtained from a man younger than 35 who had mild COVID-19 (a few samples of this study predate the infection). Cell type and time point are not known.

This clonotype was counted between two and nine times. This chain links TRBV28 with TRBJ2-7, with a possible D match to TRBD2 (5 bases). Germline CDR1 and CDR2: MDHEN and SYDVKM. V was cut by 6 bases and J by 7 bases, with 28 bases left in between. CDR3 length equals 17 residues. Written as DNA, the CDR3 is TGTGCCAGCAGCAGGTTAAGGTTACGGGAATCCTACGTGGAGCAGTACGTC. Protein sequence: CASSRLRLRESYVEQYV.

The CDR3 protein is CASSQDPRDGYTF. CDR3 DNA sequence: TGTGCCAGCAGCCAAGATCCCAGGGACGGCTACACCTTC. The chain carries TRBV14 and TRBJ1-2; maybe TRBD1 (5 bases). The CDR3 has 13 residues. Germline V lookup: CDR1 SGHDN, CDR2 FVKESK. V was clipped by 0 bases and J by 8 bases, with 10 bases between them.

The V gene is TRBV12-3 or TRBV12-4, the J gene TRBJ2-1, with D perhaps TRBD1 (8 bases). The CDR3 is 11 residues long. V shed 6 bases and J shed 12 bases, with 12 bases lying between them. CDR3 sequence (DNA): TGTGCCAGCAGCACAGGGGGGGGGCAGTTCTTC. As protein: CASSTGGGQFF.

This clonotype was counted a few times. The chain uses TRBV4-3 and TRBJ1-1, with a tentative D call TRBD1 (6 bases). Germline CDR1 is LGHNA and CDR2 is YSLEER. Deletions cut 0 bases from V and 5 bases from J, with 19 bases between. This CDR3 comprises 17 residues. CDR3: CASSQDARGGAGTEAFF. The CDR3 DNA is TGCGCCAGCAGCCAAGATGCTCGGGGGGGCGCGGGGACTGAAGCTTTCTTT.

The chain uses TRBV7-2 and TRBJ2-3; D not certain. The CDR3 length is 12 residues. V was clipped by 4 bases and J by 6 bases, with 8 bases between them. The germline V gene has CDR1 SGHTA and CDR2 FQGNSA. CDR3 DNA sequence: TGTGCCAGCAGCTCCTACGCGGATACGCAGTATTTT. It yields the protein CASSSYADTQYF.

This clonotype showed up just a few times. V and J are TRBV4-1 and TRBJ2-7; maybe TRBD2 (6 bases). Germline V gene data show CDR1 as MGHRA and CDR2 as YSYEKL. The CDR3 totals 15 residues. Trimming shortened V by 6 bases and J by 3 bases, and 18 bases separated the two germline ends. In DNA, the CDR3 is TGCGCCAGCAGGGCGGGGAACAGGCATAACTACGAGCAGTACTTC. Translation gives CASRAGNRHNYEQYF.

This clonotype came up a few times. This chain joins TRBV5-6 and TRBJ1-2; TRBD1 is a possible D gene (5 bases). The CDR3 runs 14 residues. Germline CDR1 is SGHDT and CDR2 is YYEEEE. V shed 0 bases and J shed 2 bases, with 8 bases lying between them. The CDR3 spells CASSLAGLNYGYTF. Written as DNA, the CDR3 is TGTGCCAGCAGCTTGGCGGGGCTAAACTATGGCTACACCTTC. The entire variable domain, with the rest obtained from reference TRBV5-6 and TRBJ1-2, is as follows: DAGVTQSPTHLIKTRGQQVTLRCSPKSGHDTVSWYQQALGQGPQFIFQYYEEEERQRGNFPDRFSGHQFPNYSSELNVNALLLGDSALYLCASSLAGLNYGYTFGSGTRLTVV.

The chain joins TRBV6-5 to TRBJ1-2, with 8 bases aligning to TRBD1. The V segment lost 5 bases and the J segment 8 bases; nucleotides outside the gene matches: 7. The CDR3 covers 13 residues. Germline values: CDR1 MNHEY, CDR2 SVGAGI. For the CDR3, the DNA is TGTGCCAGCAGTCGCCAGACAGGGGAAGGCTACACCTTC. It is translated as CASSRQTGEGYTF.

This clonotype was detected only a few times. V gene TRBV5-1 combines with J gene TRBJ1-5; 7 bases are a match to TRBD1. Losses at the gene ends were 0 bases for V and 7 bases for J; bases not matched to a gene: 4. This CDR3 has 14 residues. In germline, CDR1 is SGHRS, CDR2 YFSETQ. The CDR3 sequence: CASSLDQGEQPQHF. The CDR3 nucleotides read TGCGCCAGCAGCTTGGATCAGGGGGAGCAGCCCCAGCATTTT.

This clonotype came up a few times. The chain uses TRBV4-1 and TRBJ2-5, with no clear D. CDR1 and CDR2 from the germline V gene are MGHRA and YSYEKL. Trimming took off 6 bases at V and 5 bases at J, with 16 bases between the two ends. The CDR3 is 14 residues long. The DNA for the CDR3 is TGCGCCAGCAGTCCGGCAATTAAAGAGGAGACCCAGTACTTC. It codes for CASSPAIKEETQYF.

The chain links TRBV11-2 to TRBJ2-3; 9 nucleotides match TRBD1. The V segment lost 5 bases and the J segment 4 bases; nucleotides outside the gene matches: 13. The CDR3 has 17 residues. The germline CDR1 and CDR2 sequences are SGHAT and FQNNGV. The DNA for the CDR3 is TGTGCCAGCAGCCTAACTACCCCGGGACAGGGATCAGATACGCAGTATTTT. As protein: CASSLTTPGQGSDTQYF.

This chain connects TRBV27 to TRBJ2-1; 8 bases agree with TRBD2. CDR3 size: 15 residues. V shed 7 bases and J 0 bases; nucleotides not matched to a gene: 5. CDR1 is MNHEY and CDR2 is SMNVEV in the germline V gene (reference sequence). DNA of the CDR3: TGTGCCAGCAAGGCGGGAGGTAGCTCCTACAATGAGCAGTTCTTC. Translating gives CASKAGGSSYNEQFF.

This clonotype came up a few times. The V call is TRBV7-9, the J call TRBJ2-1, with 7 bases fitting TRBD1. Germline V lookup: CDR1 SEHNR, CDR2 FQNEAQ (reference sequence). The length of the CDR3 is 13 residues. V lost 8 bases to trimming and J lost 10 bases; unmatched junction nucleotides: 11. This CDR3 is CASEGQQETEQFF. Here the CDR3 DNA reads TGTGCCAGCGAGGGACAGCAAGAAACGGAGCAGTTCTTC.

This sequence joins TRBV12-3 or TRBV12-4 and TRBJ2-5; 8 bases fit TRBD1. The CDR3 has 16 residues. Trimming removed 5 bases from V and 4 bases from J; junction bases left unmatched: 12. The CDR3 DNA follows: TGTGCCAGCAGTACCCTGGACAGGGTAAGGTCAGAGACCCAGTACTTC. This encodes CASSTLDRVRSETQYF.

The chain carries TRBV29-1 and TRBJ2-7; D is unresolved. The CDR3 totals 13 residues. The V gene's germline CDR1 is SQVTM and CDR2 ANQGSEA. V gave up 1 base and J gave up 0 bases, with 7 bases separating them. The CDR3 sequence is CSVEGVNSYEQYF. Here the CDR3 DNA reads TGCAGCGTTGAAGGGGTTAACTCCTACGAGCAGTACTTC.

This clonotype was seen many times. The rearrangement links TRBV5-1 to TRBJ2-1; TRBD2 matches at 7 bases. There are 15 residues in the CDR3. The germline V gene has CDR1 SGHRS and CDR2 YFSETQ. J gave up 0 bases and V 3 bases, and 3 bases lay outside the gene matches. The CDR3 nucleotides read TGCGCCAGCAGCTCAATAGCGGGCTCCTACAATGAGCAGTTCTTC. Protein product: CASSSIAGSYNEQFF. Using reference TRBV5-1 and TRBJ2-1 for the parts outside the CDR3, the full variable domain is KAGVTQTPRYLIKTRGQQVTLSCSPISGHRSVSWYQQTPGQGLQFLFEYFSETQRNKGNFPGRFSGRQFSNSRSEMNVSTLELGDSALYLCASSSIAGSYNEQFFGPGTRLTVL.

This chain joins TRBV20-1 and TRBJ1-2; tentatively, D is TRBD1 (6 bases). Trimming stripped 4 bases from V and 4 bases from J, with 10 bases between. CDR3 length: 12 amino acids. Germline CDR1 is DFQATT and CDR2 is SNEGSKA (reference sequence). CDR3 residues: CSAKRGAYGYTF. The CDR3 DNA reads TGCAGTGCTAAGAGGGGGGCCTATGGCTACACCTTC.

This chain links TRBV27 with TRBJ2-7; D gene uncertain. The CDR3 is 15 amino acids. From germline, CDR1 is MNHEY and CDR2 SMNVEV (reference sequence). V lost 7 bases, J lost 0 bases, and 16 bases lay in between. The CDR3 DNA sequence: TGTGCCAGCATTTCTTTAATTGGACCCTCCTACGAGCAGTACTTC. The encoded protein is CASISLIGPSYEQYF.

This clonotype appeared a few times. The chain uses TRBV6-1 and TRBJ1-1; D gene ambiguous. Germline V gene lookup returns CDR1 MNHNS and CDR2 SASEGT. V lost 3 bases, J lost 4 bases, and 18 bases lay in between. CDR3 length equals 16 residues. As DNA, the CDR3 is TGTGCCAGCAGTGAGATTGCGGCCAGTCCCGTCACTGAAGCTTTCTTT. Translating gives CASSEIAASPVTEAFF.

V is TRBV7-2 and J is TRBJ2-2, with D unresolved. Trimming shortened V by 3 bases and J by 5 bases, and 7 bases separated the two germline ends. Per germline, CDR1 SGHTA and CDR2 FQGNSA. The CDR3 has 13 residues. The CDR3 spells CASSFRPTGELFF. The CDR3 DNA reads as TGTGCCAGCAGCTTTCGTCCTACCGGGGAGCTGTTTTTT. Full variable domain (rest looked up from reference TRBV7-2 and TRBJ2-2): GAGVSQSPSNKVTEKGKDVELRCDPISGHTALYWYRQSLGQGLEFLIYFQGNSAPDKSGLPSDRFSAERTGGSVSTLTIQRTQQEDSAVYLCASSFRPTGELFFGEGSRLTVL.